This T cell receptor (beta chain) was identified in a study of beta chain features in type 1 diabetes. Points from the study as a whole: Type 1 diabetes patients showed a moderate but significant shortening of TCRB CDR3s in all four CD4+ subsets. The similarity of naive, central memory and Treg TCRB repertoires appeared greater among patients than among healthy donors.

cDNA synthesis used the whole RNA isolate, giving expressed TCRB sequences. The table came from immunoSEQ multiplex PCR; TCRdb's copy has only in-frame clones and leaves some out. The repertoire holds approximately 38,000 clones, roughly two thirds seen once, with 2% in the top ten. Details on this clone: Its specificity is not known.

The ends were cut back, 4 bases at V and 6 bases at J, with 13 bases in the middle. Germline assignment: CDR1 MNHNS and CDR2 SASEGT. The length of the CDR3 is 13 residues. The TCR was taken from a woman under 40 in good health. Sequenced sample: Tregs from blood. This chain links TRBV6-1 with TRBJ2-7; D is possibly TRBD1 (5 bases). CDR3 DNA sequence: TGTGCCAGCAGTGGAAGGGGATGGGTCGAGCAGTACTTC. It is translated as CASSGRGWVEQYF.